This T cell receptor beta chain was profiled in a study of regulatory T cells in long-lasting Graves disease. Both iRepertoire HTBI primers and Arm-PCR of CDR3 regions were used to build the TCR beta libraries. Authors' data handling: Across samples, 60 or so TRBV and more than 13 TRBJ segments were found. TCRdb processed the multiplex PCR reads anew with MiXCR; each CDR3 protein has one entry. The V and J calls shown here were made by TCRdb, not taken from the authors' results. The table has about 460,000 distinct CDR3 sequences, approximately 22% seen once. Time point given: persistent/refractory GD, antithyroid drugs over 5 years with positive TRAb. From PBMCs, RNA was extracted and then used to make the TCR library. The patients were enrolled through endocrinology in Xi'an, China. The V segment lost 4 bases and the J segment 4 bases; nucleotides outside the gene matches: 8. The CDR3 is 15 residues long. The germline CDR1 and CDR2 sequences are SGHKS and YYEKEE (reference sequence).

The sample holds a few counts of this clonotype. The TCR was taken from a female donor with Graves disease. This chain connects TRBV5-5 to TRBJ1-2; 9 bases align to TRBD1. The sample was peripheral blood mononuclear cells (PBMCs), taken when the disease was refractory, from a patient treated with antithyroid drugs. For the CDR3, the DNA is TGTGCCAGCAGCCACGGACAGGGGTCCGCCTATGGCTACACCTTC. It is translated as CASSHGQGSAYGYTF.